The T cell receptor beta chain described here comes from a study of cytomegalovirus exposure and HLA in healthy donors. About the research overall: In terms of ancestry, the Caucasian-associated cluster contained 75% to 90% of the 350 to 450 genotyped donors.

The V gene end was trimmed by 5 bases and the J gene end by 2 bases; junction bases not matched to a gene: 6. The germline V gene encodes CDR1 MNHEY and CDR2 SVGAGI. This CDR3 is built from 15 residues. PCR employed 60 Vbeta and 13 Jbeta primers. Produced via immunoSEQ multiplex PCR; TCRdb's table is partial and in-frame only. Of under 200,000 clones in the sample, roughly 80% were seen once. The sequence was obtained from a woman aged 25 to 39 in good health and CMV-seropositive. V gene TRBV6-5 combines with J gene TRBJ1-2; 9 bases map to TRBD1. Specimen: PBMCs. The CDR3: CASSHWDRENYGYTF. The CDR3 DNA reads TGTGCCAGCAGTCATTGGGACAGGGAGAACTATGGCTACACCTTC.